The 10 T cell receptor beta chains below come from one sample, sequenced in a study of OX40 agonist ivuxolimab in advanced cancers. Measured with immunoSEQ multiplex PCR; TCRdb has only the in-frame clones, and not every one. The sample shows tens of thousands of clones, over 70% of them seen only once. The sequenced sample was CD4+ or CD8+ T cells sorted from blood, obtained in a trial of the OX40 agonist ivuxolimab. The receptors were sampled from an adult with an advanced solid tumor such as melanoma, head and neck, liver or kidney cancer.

CDR3 nucleotide sequence: TGTGCCAGTAGTAATCAGATGAACACTGAAGCTTTCTTT. Protein sequence: CASSNQMNTEAFF. The J gene is TRBJ1-1, the V gene TRBV19; no definite D call. The V end lost 4 bases, the J end lost 0 bases, and 6 bases lay between the germline ends. In germline, CDR1 is LNHDA, CDR2 SQIVND (reference sequence). This CDR3 spans 13 amino acids.

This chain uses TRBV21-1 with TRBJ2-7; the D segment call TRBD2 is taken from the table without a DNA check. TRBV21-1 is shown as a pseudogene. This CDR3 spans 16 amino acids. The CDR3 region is CASSKGGTSGVYEQYF. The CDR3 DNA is TGTGCCAGCAGCAAAGGAGGGACTAGCGGGGTCTACGAGCAGTACTTC.

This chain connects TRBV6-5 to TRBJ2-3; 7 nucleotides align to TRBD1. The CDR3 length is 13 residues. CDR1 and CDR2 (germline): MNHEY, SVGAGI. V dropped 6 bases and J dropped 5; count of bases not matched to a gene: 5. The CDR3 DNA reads TGTGCCAGCAGGGGACAGACACGAGATACGCAGTATTTT. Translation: CASRGQTRDTQYF.

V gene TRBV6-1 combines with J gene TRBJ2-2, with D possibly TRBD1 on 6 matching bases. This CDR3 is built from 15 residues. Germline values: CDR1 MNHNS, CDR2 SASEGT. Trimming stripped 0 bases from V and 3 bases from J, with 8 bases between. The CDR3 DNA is TGTGCCAGCAGTGAAGCGGGGGCGCACACCGGGGAGCTGTTTTTT. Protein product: CASSEAGAHTGELFF.

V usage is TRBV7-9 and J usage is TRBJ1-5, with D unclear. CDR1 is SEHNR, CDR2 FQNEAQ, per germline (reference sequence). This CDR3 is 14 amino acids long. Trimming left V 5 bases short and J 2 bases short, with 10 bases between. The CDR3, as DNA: TGTGCCAGCAGCCCCCTGGGCGGCAATCAGCCCCAGCATTTT. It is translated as CASSPLGGNQPQHF.

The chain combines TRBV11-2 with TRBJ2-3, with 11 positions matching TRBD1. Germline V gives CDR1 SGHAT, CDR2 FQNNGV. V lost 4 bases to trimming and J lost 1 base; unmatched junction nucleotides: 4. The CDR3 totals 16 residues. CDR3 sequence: CASSWLGQGGTDTQYF. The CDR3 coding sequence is TGTGCCAGCAGCTGGTTGGGACAGGGGGGCACAGATACGCAGTATTTT.

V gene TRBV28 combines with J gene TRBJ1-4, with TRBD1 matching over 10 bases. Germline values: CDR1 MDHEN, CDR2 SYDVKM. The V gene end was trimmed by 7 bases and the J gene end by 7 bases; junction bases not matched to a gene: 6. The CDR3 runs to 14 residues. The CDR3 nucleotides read TGTGCCAGCACCTCGGGACAGGGGACTGAAAAACTGTTTTTT. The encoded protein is CASTSGQGTEKLFF.

CDR3 residues: CASSPSTGTTNTGELFF. The CDR3 nucleotides are TGTGCCAGCTCACCGTCGACCGGGACGACAAACACCGGGGAGCTGTTTTTT. V is TRBV18 and J is TRBJ2-2, with D perhaps matching TRBD1 or TRBD2 (5 bases each). V was cut by 3 bases and J by 2 bases, with 16 bases left in between. Germline V gene lookup returns CDR1 KGHSH and CDR2 LQKENI. The CDR3 has 17 residues.

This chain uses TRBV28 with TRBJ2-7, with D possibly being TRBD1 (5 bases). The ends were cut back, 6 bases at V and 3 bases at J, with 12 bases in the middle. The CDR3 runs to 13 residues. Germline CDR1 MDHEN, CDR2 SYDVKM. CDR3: CASRTTDSYEQYF. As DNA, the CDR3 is TGTGCCAGCAGAACTACTGACAGCTACGAGCAGTACTTC.

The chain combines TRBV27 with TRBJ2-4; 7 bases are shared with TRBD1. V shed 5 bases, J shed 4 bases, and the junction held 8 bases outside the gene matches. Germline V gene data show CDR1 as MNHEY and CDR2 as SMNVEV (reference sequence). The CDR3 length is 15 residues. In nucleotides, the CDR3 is TGTGCCAGCAGTCCCCTTCGGGACAGTAAAAACATTCAGTACTTC. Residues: CASSPLRDSKNIQYF.